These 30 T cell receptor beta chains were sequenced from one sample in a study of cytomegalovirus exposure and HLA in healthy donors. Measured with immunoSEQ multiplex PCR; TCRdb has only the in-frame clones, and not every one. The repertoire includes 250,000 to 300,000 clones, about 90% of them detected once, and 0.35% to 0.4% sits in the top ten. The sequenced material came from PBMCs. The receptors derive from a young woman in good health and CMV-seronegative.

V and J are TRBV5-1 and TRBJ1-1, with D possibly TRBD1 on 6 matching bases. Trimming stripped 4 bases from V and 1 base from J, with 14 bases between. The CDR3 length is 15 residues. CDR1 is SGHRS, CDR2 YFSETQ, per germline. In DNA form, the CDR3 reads TGCGCCAGCAGCCGTGCAGGGGCTTCGAACACTGAAGCTTTCTTT. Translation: CASSRAGASNTEAFF.

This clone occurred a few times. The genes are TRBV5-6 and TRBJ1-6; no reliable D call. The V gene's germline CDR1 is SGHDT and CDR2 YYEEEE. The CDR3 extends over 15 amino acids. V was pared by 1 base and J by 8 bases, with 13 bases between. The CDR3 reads CASSLFPVGDSPLHF. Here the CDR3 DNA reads TGTGCCAGCAGCTTGTTCCCGGTCGGGGATTCACCCCTCCACTTT.

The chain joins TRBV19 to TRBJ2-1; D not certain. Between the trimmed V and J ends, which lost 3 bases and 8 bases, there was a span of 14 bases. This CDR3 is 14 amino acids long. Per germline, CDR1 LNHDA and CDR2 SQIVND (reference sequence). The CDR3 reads CASSIFSSPDEQFF. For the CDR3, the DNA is TGTGCCAGTAGTATCTTTAGTTCGCCCGATGAGCAGTTCTTC. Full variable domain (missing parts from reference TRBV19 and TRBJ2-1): DGGITQSPKYLFRKEGQNVTLSCEQNLNHDAMYWYRQDPGQGLRLIYYSQIVNDFQKGDIAEGYSVSREKKESFPLTVTSAQKNPTAFYLCASSIFSSPDEQFFGPGTRLTVL.

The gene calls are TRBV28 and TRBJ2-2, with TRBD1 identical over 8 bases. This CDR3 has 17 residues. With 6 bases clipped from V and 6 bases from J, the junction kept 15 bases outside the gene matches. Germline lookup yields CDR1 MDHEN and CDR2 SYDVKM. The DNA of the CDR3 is TGTGCCAGCAGCTCGGACAGGGCGGGTTTGGACTCCGGGGAGCTGTTTTTT. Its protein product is CASSSDRAGLDSGELFF.

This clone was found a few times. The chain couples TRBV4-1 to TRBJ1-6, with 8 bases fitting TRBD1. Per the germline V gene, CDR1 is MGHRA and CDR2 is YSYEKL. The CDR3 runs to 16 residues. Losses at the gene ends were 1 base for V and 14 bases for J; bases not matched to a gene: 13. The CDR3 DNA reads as TGCGCCAGCAGCCAAGTTACCGGGACAGGAAGATTGGCCCTCCACTTT. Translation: CASSQVTGTGRLALHF.

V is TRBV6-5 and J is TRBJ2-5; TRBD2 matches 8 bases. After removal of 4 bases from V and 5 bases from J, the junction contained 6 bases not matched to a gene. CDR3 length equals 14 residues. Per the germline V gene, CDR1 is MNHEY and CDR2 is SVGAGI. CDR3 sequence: CASSSGGPEETQYF. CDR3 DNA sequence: TGTGCCAGCAGTTCGGGGGGGCCTGAGGAGACCCAGTACTTC.

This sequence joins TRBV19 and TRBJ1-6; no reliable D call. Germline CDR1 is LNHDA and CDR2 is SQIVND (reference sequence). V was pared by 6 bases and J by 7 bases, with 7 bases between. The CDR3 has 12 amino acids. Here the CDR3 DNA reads TGTGCCAGTAGCGACGGGAATTCACCCCTCCACTTT. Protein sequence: CASSDGNSPLHF. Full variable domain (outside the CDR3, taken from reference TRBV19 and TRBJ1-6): DGGITQSPKYLFRKEGQNVTLSCEQNLNHDAMYWYRQDPGQGLRLIYYSQIVNDFQKGDIAEGYSVSREKKESFPLTVTSAQKNPTAFYLCASSDGNSPLHFGNGTRLTVT.

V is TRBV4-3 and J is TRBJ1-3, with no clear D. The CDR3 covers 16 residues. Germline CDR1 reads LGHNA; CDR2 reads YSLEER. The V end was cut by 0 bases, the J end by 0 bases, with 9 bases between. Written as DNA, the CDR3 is TGCGCCAGCAGCCAAGATATAGTACCCTCTGGAAACACCATATATTTT. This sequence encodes CASSQDIVPSGNTIYF.

The CDR3 loop reads CASSFYPGQKSYEQYV. The CDR3 DNA follows: TGTGCCAGCAGTTTCTACCCGGGACAGAAATCCTACGAGCAGTACGTC. The chain recombines TRBV28 with TRBJ2-7; 7 bases fit TRBD1. Germline V gene data show CDR1 as MDHEN and CDR2 as SYDVKM. This CDR3 region has 16 residues. V dropped 3 bases and J dropped 1; count of bases not matched to a gene: 9.

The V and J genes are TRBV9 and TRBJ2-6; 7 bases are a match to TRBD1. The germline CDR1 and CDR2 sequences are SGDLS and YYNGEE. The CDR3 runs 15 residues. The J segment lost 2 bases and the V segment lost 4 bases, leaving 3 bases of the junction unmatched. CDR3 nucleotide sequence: TGTGCCAGCAGCTTTACAGGGGCTGGGGCCAACGTCCTGACTTTC. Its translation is CASSFTGAGANVLTF.

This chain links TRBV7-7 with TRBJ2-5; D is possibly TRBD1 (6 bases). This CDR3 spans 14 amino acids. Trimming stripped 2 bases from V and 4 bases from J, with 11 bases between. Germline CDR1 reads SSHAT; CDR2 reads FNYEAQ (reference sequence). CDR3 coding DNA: TGTGCCAGCAGCTTAAATGGCAGGGGAGAGACCCAGTACTTC. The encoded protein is CASSLNGRGETQYF.

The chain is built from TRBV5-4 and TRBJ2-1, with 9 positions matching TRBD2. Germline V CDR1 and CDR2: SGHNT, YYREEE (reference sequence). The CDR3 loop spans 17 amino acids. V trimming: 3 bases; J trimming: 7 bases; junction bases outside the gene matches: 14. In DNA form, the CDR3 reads TGTGCCAGCAGCTCCGGGGGGAAAGCGGGGGGCCGGAATGAGCAGTTCTTC. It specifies CASSSGGKAGGRNEQFF.

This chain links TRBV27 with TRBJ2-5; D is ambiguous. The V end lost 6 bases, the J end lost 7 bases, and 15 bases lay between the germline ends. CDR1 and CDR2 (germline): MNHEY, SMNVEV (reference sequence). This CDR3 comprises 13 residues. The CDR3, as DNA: TGTGCCAGCAGCCCGTCTTATACGGGGACCCAGTACTTC. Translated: CASSPSYTGTQYF.

CDR3 amino acids: CASRRIPGELFF. CDR3 in DNA: TGTGCCAGTAGGCGGATTCCCGGGGAGCTGTTTTTT. The rearrangement joins TRBV19 to TRBJ2-2; no clear D. The CDR3 covers 12 residues. With 6 bases removed from V and 6 bases from J, the gap between germline ends came to 8 bases. Germline loops: CDR1 LNHDA, CDR2 SQIVND (reference sequence).

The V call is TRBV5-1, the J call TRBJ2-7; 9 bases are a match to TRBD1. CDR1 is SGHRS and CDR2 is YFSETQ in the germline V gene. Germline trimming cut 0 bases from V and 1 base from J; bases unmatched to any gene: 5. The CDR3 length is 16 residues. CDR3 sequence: CASSLALDRGSYEQYF. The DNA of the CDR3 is TGCGCCAGCAGCTTGGCGTTGGACAGGGGATCCTACGAGCAGTACTTC.

In DNA form, the CDR3 reads TGCGCCAGCCGCCGGGACAGCCCCTACGAGCAGTACTTC. This gives the protein CASRRDSPYEQYF. The chain uses TRBV5-1 and TRBJ2-7; 7 bases align to TRBD1. The germline V gene encodes CDR1 SGHRS and CDR2 YFSETQ. Trimming took 7 bases from V and 2 from J; bases not matched to a gene: 6. The CDR3 has 13 amino acids.

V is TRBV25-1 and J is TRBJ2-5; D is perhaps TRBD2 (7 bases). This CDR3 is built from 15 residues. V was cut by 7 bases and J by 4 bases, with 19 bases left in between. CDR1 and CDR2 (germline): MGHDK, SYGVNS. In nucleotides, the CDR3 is TGTGCCAGCATATCTACCCAGGGGAGGGGAGAGACCCAGTACTTC. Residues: CASISTQGRGETQYF.

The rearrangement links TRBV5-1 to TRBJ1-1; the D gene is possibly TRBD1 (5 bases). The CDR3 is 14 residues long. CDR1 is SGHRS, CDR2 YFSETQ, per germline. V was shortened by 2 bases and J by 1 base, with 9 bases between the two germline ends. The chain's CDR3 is CASSFGHSNTEAFF. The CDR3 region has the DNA TGCGCCAGCAGCTTTGGACACTCGAACACTGAAGCTTTCTTT.

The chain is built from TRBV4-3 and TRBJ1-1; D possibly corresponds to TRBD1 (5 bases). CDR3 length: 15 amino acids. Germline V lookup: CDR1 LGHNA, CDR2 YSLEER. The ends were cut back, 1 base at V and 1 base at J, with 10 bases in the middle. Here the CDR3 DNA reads TGCGCCAGCAGCCAAGGACAGACCTCGAACACTGAAGCTTTCTTT. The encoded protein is CASSQGQTSNTEAFF.

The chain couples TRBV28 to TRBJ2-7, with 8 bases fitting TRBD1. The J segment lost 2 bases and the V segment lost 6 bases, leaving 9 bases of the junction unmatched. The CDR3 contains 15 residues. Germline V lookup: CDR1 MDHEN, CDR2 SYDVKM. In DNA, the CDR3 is TGTGCCAGCAGGGGCACAGGGGGTATCCCCTACGAGCAGTACTTC. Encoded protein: CASRGTGGIPYEQYF. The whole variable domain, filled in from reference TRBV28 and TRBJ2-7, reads DVKVTQSSRYLVKRTGEKVFLECVQDMDHENMFWYRQDPGLGLRLIYFSYDVKMKEKGDIPEGYSVSREKKERFSLILESASTNQTSMYLCASRGTGGIPYEQYFGPGTRLTVT.

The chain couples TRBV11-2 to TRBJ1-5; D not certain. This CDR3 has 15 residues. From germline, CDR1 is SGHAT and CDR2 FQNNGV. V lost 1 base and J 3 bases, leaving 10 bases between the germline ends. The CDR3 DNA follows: TGTGCCAGCAGCTTAGGGGGAGGAGACAATCAGCCCCAGCATTTT. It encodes CASSLGGGDNQPQHF.

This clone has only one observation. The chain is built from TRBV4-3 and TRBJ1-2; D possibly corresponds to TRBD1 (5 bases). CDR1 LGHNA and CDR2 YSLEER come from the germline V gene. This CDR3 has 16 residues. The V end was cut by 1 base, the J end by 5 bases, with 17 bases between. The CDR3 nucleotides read TGCGCCAGCAGCCAAGGGATTAAGGGGTTATGGTATGGCTACACCTTC. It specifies CASSQGIKGLWYGYTF.

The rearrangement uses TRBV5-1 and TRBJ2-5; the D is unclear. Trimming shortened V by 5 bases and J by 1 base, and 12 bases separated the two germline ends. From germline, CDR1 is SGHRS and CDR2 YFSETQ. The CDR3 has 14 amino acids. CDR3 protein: CASSYTGVQETQYF. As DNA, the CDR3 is TGCGCCAGCAGTTATACCGGTGTCCAAGAGACCCAGTACTTC.

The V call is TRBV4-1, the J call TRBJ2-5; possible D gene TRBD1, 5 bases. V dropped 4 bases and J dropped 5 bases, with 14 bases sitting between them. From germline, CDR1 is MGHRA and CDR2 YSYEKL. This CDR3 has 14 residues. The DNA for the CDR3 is TGCGCCAGCAGCCGGGTAGGGGCCACTGAGACCCAGTACTTC. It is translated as CASSRVGATETQYF.

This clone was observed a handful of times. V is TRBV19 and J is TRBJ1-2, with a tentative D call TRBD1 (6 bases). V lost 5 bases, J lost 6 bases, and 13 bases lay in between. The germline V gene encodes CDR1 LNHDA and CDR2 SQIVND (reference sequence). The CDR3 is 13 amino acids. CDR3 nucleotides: TGTGCCAGTAGTCCTACAGGGAGTGATGGCTACACCTTC. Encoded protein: CASSPTGSDGYTF.

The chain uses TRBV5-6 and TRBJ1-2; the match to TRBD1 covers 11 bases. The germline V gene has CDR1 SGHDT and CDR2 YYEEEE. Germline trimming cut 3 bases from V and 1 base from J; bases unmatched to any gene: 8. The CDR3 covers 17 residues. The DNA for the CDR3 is TGTGCCAGCAGCTCCGGGACAGGGGGACATCTTAACTATGGCTACACCTTC. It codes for CASSSGTGGHLNYGYTF. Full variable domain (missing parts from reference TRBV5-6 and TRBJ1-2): DAGVTQSPTHLIKTRGQQVTLRCSPKSGHDTVSWYQQALGQGPQFIFQYYEEEERQRGNFPDRFSGHQFPNYSSELNVNALLLGDSALYLCASSSGTGGHLNYGYTFGSGTRLTVV.

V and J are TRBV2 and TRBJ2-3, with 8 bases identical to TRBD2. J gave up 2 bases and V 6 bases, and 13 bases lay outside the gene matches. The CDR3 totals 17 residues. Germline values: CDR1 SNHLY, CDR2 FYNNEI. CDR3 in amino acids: CASSYPLSGGPTDTQYF. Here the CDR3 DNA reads TGTGCCAGCAGCTACCCATTGAGCGGGGGCCCCACAGATACGCAGTATTTT.

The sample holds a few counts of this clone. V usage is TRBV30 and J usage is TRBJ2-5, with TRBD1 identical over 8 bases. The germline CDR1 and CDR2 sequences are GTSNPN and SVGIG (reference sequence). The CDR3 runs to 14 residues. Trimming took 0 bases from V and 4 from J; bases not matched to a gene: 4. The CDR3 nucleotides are TGTGCCTGGAGTGTACGGACAGGGTCAGAGACCCAGTACTTC. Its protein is CAWSVRTGSETQYF.

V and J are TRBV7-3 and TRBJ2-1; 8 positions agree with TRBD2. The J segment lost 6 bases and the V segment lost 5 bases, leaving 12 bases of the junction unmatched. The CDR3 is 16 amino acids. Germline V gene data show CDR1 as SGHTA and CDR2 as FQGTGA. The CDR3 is CASSPAAGGLFNEQFF. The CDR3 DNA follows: TGTGCCAGCAGCCCCGCGGCGGGGGGACTTTTCAATGAGCAGTTCTTC.

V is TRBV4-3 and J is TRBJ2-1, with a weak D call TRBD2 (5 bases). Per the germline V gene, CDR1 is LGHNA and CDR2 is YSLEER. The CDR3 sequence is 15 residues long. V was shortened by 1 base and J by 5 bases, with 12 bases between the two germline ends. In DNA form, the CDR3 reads TGCGCCAGCAGCCAAGGGCTCCTAGCAAACAATGAGCAGTTCTTC. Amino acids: CASSQGLLANNEQFF.